These 6 T cell receptor beta chains originate from one sample sequenced in a study of regulatory T cells in long-lasting Graves disease (TCRdb year 2021). Libraries were constructed by multiplex PCR. This sample was sequenced with an Illumina HiSeq 4000. iRepertoire HTBI primers and Arm-PCR amplification of CDR3 regions were used to construct TCR beta libraries. Clones were called with MiXCR by TCRdb after fastp trimmed the public reads at Q25, and only in-frame beta chains were retained. Each CDR3 protein gets just one entry, which takes the most common genes and DNA from the rows behind it. The sample table lists 200,000 to 250,000 distinct CDR3 sequences, approximately 18% of them with a count of one. The top ten clones comprise approximately 12% of the sample. Read against the paper, the sample's time point label means: newly diagnosed GD, antithyroid drugs for less than 3 months. For both TCR sequencing and RNA sequencing, RNA was extracted from PBMCs in TRIzol.

The sample was also linked to a second study, of T cells in Graves' hyperthyroidism and ophthalmopathy.

The sequences come from peripheral blood mononuclear cells (PBMCs), collected at new diagnosis, from a patient treated with antithyroid drugs. These receptors were obtained from a woman aged 30 to 39 with Graves disease. Donor details come from another sample of the same person, matched by shared clones.

In this sample, this clonotype turned up many times. The CDR3 bases are TGCGCCAGCAGCCCGGGGGGGGGATGGCCTGAAGCTTTCTTT. The encoded protein is CASSPGGGWPEAFF. J is TRBJ1-1 and V is TRBV5-1; possible D gene TRBD1, 5 bases. V was clipped by 4 bases and J by 6 bases, with 16 bases between them. Germline CDR1 is SGHRS and CDR2 is YFSETQ. The CDR3 has 14 amino acids.

This clonotype was seen ten or more times. The rearrangement links TRBV3-1 to TRBJ1-5; D unclear. The CDR3 is 13 residues long. Germline V gene lookup returns CDR1 LGHDT and CDR2 YNNKEL (reference sequence). The ends were cut back, 0 bases at V and 11 bases at J, with 11 bases in the middle. CDR3 residues: CASSQDLVSTQHF. In DNA form, the CDR3 reads TGTGCCAGCAGCCAAGATCTGGTTTCAACCCAGCATTTT.

This clonotype was picked up many times. The chain links TRBV6-1 to TRBJ2-7, with TRBD2 matching 13 bases. V was pared by 5 bases and J by 2 bases, with 15 bases of the junction left unmatched. CDR1 is MNHNS and CDR2 is SASEGT in the germline V gene. The CDR3 is 19 residues long. CDR3 sequence (DNA): TGTGCCAGCAGTCGAGAGATAATCGGGACTAGCGGGATCCCCTACGAGCAGTACTTC. Translated: CASSREIIGTSGIPYEQYF.

Ten or more counts support this clonotype. The chain combines TRBV9 with TRBJ2-5; perhaps D is TRBD1 or TRBD2 (5 bases each). V gave up 3 bases and J gave up 2 bases, with 14 bases separating them. The CDR3 is 15 residues long. The germline V gene has CDR1 SGDLS and CDR2 YYNGEE. CDR3 in amino acids: CASSAPGTPQETQYF. The CDR3 region has the DNA TGTGCCAGCAGCGCCCCCGGGACCCCTCAAGAGACCCAGTACTTC.

Worth noting for this clonotype: A much bigger clone sits one base away, suggesting this may be a read error. The chain couples TRBV3-1 to TRBJ2-5, with TRBD1 as a possible D gene (5 bases). V shed 8 bases and J shed 5 bases, with 9 bases lying between them. The CDR3 loop spans 11 amino acids. Germline-derived CDR1 and CDR2 are LGHDT and YNNKEL (reference sequence). The CDR3 bases are TGTGCCAGCGGGGCCAAGGAGACCCAGTACTTC. It specifies CASGAKETQYF.

This clonotype has only a few counts. The chain carries TRBV25-1 and TRBJ1-4, with D possibly TRBD1 on 5 matching bases. Trimming removed 2 bases at V and 8 bases at J, with 12 bases between. The CDR3 length is 14 residues. Germline loops: CDR1 MGHDK, CDR2 SYGVNS. CDR3 DNA sequence: TGTGCCAGCAGTGAAGGGGGTGGTCGCGAAAAACTGTTTTTT. The encoded protein is CASSEGGGREKLFF.